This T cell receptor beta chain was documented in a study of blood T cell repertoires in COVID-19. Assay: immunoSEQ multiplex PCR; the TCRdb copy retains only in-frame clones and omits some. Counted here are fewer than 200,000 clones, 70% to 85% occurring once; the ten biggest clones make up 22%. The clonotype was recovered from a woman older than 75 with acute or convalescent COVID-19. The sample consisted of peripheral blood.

CDR3 protein: CASSRTGVNTEAFF. CDR3 DNA: TGTGCCAGCAGCCGGACAGGGGTTAACACTGAAGCTTTCTTT. The chain is built from TRBV5-4 and TRBJ1-1, with 9 bases that match TRBD1. This CDR3 has 14 amino acids. The germline V gene has CDR1 SGHNT and CDR2 YYREEE (reference sequence). Unmatched junction bases numbered 3, after V lost 4 bases and J lost 2 bases.